Shown below are 5 T cell receptor beta chains from a single sample sequenced in a study of OX40 agonist ivuxolimab in advanced cancers. Method: immunoSEQ multiplex PCR; TCRdb's copy keeps in-frame clones and lacks some. The sample records fewer than 25,000 clones, 73% being singletons. Sequenced material: CD4+ or CD8+ T cells sorted from blood, taken in a trial of the OX40 agonist ivuxolimab. These receptors came from an adult with an advanced solid tumor such as melanoma, head and neck, liver or kidney cancer.

Note on this clone: The same CDR3 can be traced to other DNA sequences in this sample. The chain employs TRBV5-1 and TRBJ2-7; D uncertain. CDR1 SGHRS and CDR2 YFSETQ come from the germline V gene. The CDR3 totals 11 residues. V was cut by 1 base and J by 5 bases, with 4 bases left in between. The CDR3 spells CASSLSHEQYF. The CDR3 DNA follows: TGCGCCAGCAGCTTGAGCCACGAGCAGTACTTC. The full variable domain, with the rest looked up from reference TRBV5-1 and TRBJ2-7, is KAGVTQTPRYLIKTRGQQVTLSCSPISGHRSVSWYQQTPGQGLQFLFEYFSETQRNKGNFPGRFSGRQFSNSRSEMNVSTLELGDSALYLCASSLSHEQYFGPGTRLTVT.

This clone was seen a handful of times. The CDR3 DNA follows: TGTGCCAGCAGCTTGGTGGAAGCGAACACTGAAGCTTTCTTT. Translation: CASSLVEANTEAFF. The genes are TRBV5-6 and TRBJ1-1; unclear D gene. Germline V CDR1 and CDR2: SGHDT, YYEEEE. CDR3 length: 14 amino acids. Trimming removed 0 bases from V and 1 base from J, with 7 bases in between.

The chain combines TRBV30 with TRBJ1-1; D might be TRBD1 (5 bases). V was clipped by 0 bases and J by 6 bases, with 11 bases between them. Germline-derived CDR1 and CDR2 are GTSNPN and SVGIG (reference sequence). This CDR3 contains 13 residues. CDR3 sequence (DNA): TGTGCCTGGAGTGTCCAGGGAGGAGCTGAAGCTTTCTTT. Encoded protein: CAWSVQGGAEAFF.

The gene calls are TRBV5-4 and TRBJ2-3, with 10 positions matching TRBD2. The CDR3 has 18 residues. V shed 4 bases and J 0 bases; nucleotides not matched to a gene: 11. Germline CDR1 reads SGHNT; CDR2 reads YYREEE (reference sequence). CDR3 loop: CASSPLPGLAASTDTQYF. CDR3 DNA: TGTGCCAGCAGCCCTCTCCCCGGACTAGCGGCCAGCACAGATACGCAGTATTTT.

The count of this clone is one. This rearrangement joins TRBV11-2 to TRBJ2-5; no firm D call. The DNA end lines up better with TRBJ2-7; the J call may be wrong. Germline-derived CDR1 and CDR2 are SGHAT and FQNNGV. The length of the CDR3 is 16 residues. The CDR3 bases are TGTGCCAGCAGCTTAGACCAACAAGGAGCCCACTACGAGCAGTACTTC. It is translated as CASSLDQQGAHYEQYF.